This entry lists 26 T cell receptor beta chains sequenced from one sample in a study of T cell changes during pregnancy in multiple sclerosis. Measured with immunoSEQ multiplex PCR; TCRdb has only the in-frame clones, and not every one. This table has 30,000 to 45,000 clones, 92% appearing once. The sequencing here drew on CD8+ T cells from peripheral blood mononuclear cells, taken in the first trimester of pregnancy. The receptors were sampled from a female donor with multiple sclerosis, enrolled in a pregnancy study.

J is TRBJ2-3 and V is TRBV11-2; 13 positions match TRBD2. With V trimmed by 5 bases and J by 0 bases, 8 bases remained unmatched. This CDR3 contains 18 residues. Germline CDR1 reads SGHAT; CDR2 reads FQNNGV. This CDR3 reads CASSLTSGGGPSTDTQYF. CDR3 sequence (DNA): TGTGCCAGCAGCCTCACTAGCGGGGGGGGCCCTAGCACAGATACGCAGTATTTT. The full variable domain, its missing parts supplied by reference TRBV11-2 and TRBJ2-3, is EAGVAQSPRYKIIEKRQSVAFWCNPISGHATLYWYQQILGQGPKLLIQFQNNGVVDDSQLPKDRFSAERLKGVDSTLKIQPAKLEDSAVYLCASSLTSGGGPSTDTQYFGPGTRLTVL.

The rearrangement uses TRBV5-6 and TRBJ1-1; unclear D gene. V shed 6 bases and J shed 4 bases, with 10 bases lying between them. Looked up from germline, CDR1 is SGHDT and CDR2 is YYEEEE. The CDR3 is 12 amino acids. CDR3 region: CASTAGGTEAFF. CDR3 in DNA: TGTGCCAGCACCGCCGGCGGCACTGAAGCTTTCTTT.

This chain uses TRBV27 with TRBJ1-2; TRBD1 agrees at 8 bases. The CDR3 is made up of 14 amino acids. The V gene's germline CDR1 is MNHEY and CDR2 SMNVEV (reference sequence). J lost 6 bases, V lost 4 bases, and 7 bases had no gene match. This CDR3 is CASSSQSTGDGYTF. The CDR3, as DNA: TGTGCCAGCAGTTCACAATCGACAGGGGATGGCTACACCTTC.

V and J are TRBV27 and TRBJ1-4; D is perhaps TRBD1 (6 bases). The length of the CDR3 is 16 residues. V lost 3 bases to trimming and J lost 8 bases, with 19 bases between them. The V gene's germline CDR1 is MNHEY and CDR2 SMNVEV (reference sequence). In nucleotides, the CDR3 is TGTGCCAGCAGTTTCGGGACGACAGGAGATAAGGAAAAACTGTTTTTT. Encoded protein: CASSFGTTGDKEKLFF.

This sequence joins TRBV6-1 and TRBJ2-1, with 15 nucleotides matching TRBD2. Looked up from germline, CDR1 is MNHNS and CDR2 is SASEGT. J gave up 8 bases and V 6 bases, and 5 bases lay outside the gene matches. CDR3 size: 15 residues. The CDR3 bases are TGTGCCAGCAGCCAGGGACTAGCGGGGGGCTATGAGCAGTTCTTC. Protein sequence: CASSQGLAGGYEQFF.

The chain carries TRBV5-6 and TRBJ2-7, with 9 nucleotides matching TRBD1. Looked up from germline, CDR1 is SGHDT and CDR2 is YYEEEE. This CDR3 has 14 amino acids. V trimming: 4 bases; J trimming: 5 bases; junction bases outside the gene matches: 7. The CDR3 region has the DNA TGTGCCAGCAGCCTTTGGGACAGGGAACACGAGCAGTACTTC. Its protein is CASSLWDREHEQYF.

CDR3 sequence reads: CAISDIRGGRETQYF. The CDR3 DNA reads TGTGCCATCAGTGACATTAGGGGTGGAAGAGAGACCCAGTACTTC. J is TRBJ2-5 and V is TRBV10-3, with D perhaps TRBD1 (5 bases). The length of the CDR3 is 15 residues. The V and J ends lost 3 bases and 4 bases respectively, with 15 bases between them. Germline V gives CDR1 ENHRY, CDR2 SYGVKD.

The V and J genes are TRBV5-1 and TRBJ2-5; no reliable D call. Looked up from germline, CDR1 is SGHRS and CDR2 is YFSETQ. The CDR3 is made up of 11 amino acids. V shed 4 bases and J shed 5 bases, with 6 bases lying between them. The CDR3 loop is CASSVSETQYF. CDR3 DNA sequence: TGCGCCAGCAGCGTGTCGGAGACCCAGTACTTC.

This clone was found once. The chain uses TRBV27 and TRBJ1-5; D is perhaps TRBD1 (5 bases). Germline V gene lookup returns CDR1 MNHEY and CDR2 SMNVEV (reference sequence). This CDR3 region has 15 residues. The V and J ends lost 6 bases and 0 bases respectively, with 12 bases between them. The CDR3 here is CASRIGGNSNQPQHF. CDR3 in DNA: TGTGCCAGCAGAATCGGGGGGAATAGCAATCAGCCCCAGCATTTT.

As DNA, the CDR3 is TGTGCCAGTAGTACCGCAGTTGTCTATGGCTACACCTTC. It yields the protein CASSTAVVYGYTF. V gene TRBV19 combines with J gene TRBJ1-2; D remains ambiguous. The CDR3 extends over 13 amino acids. CDR1 and CDR2 (germline): LNHDA, SQIVND (reference sequence). V lost 4 bases to trimming and J lost 4 bases, with 10 bases between them.

This chain uses TRBV7-3 with TRBJ2-1; TRBD2 agrees at 10 bases. V dropped 5 bases and J dropped 6; count of bases not matched to a gene: 7. The CDR3 has 15 amino acids. The germline V gene encodes CDR1 SGHTA and CDR2 FQGTGA. For the CDR3, the DNA is TGTGCCAGCAGCGTCCTAGCGGGGGCCCTCAATGAGCAGTTCTTC. This sequence encodes CASSVLAGALNEQFF.

The chain couples TRBV5-1 to TRBJ2-7, with 9 bases that match TRBD1. J was trimmed by 6 bases and V by 0 bases; bases with no gene match: 13. The CDR3 spans 17 residues. Germline lookup yields CDR1 SGHRS and CDR2 YFSETQ. As DNA, the CDR3 is TGCGCCAGCAGCTTGGGGGGGTGGGGACAGGGAACAGTCGAGCAGTACTTC. This codes for CASSLGGWGQGTVEQYF.

This chain connects TRBV5-6 to TRBJ1-6; possible D gene TRBD1, 5 bases. This CDR3 comprises 14 residues. V was shortened by 0 bases and J by 4 bases, with 5 bases between the two germline ends. Germline CDR1 and CDR2: SGHDT and YYEEEE. DNA of the CDR3: TGTGCCAGCAGCTTGGAGGGGTATAATTCACCCCTCCACTTT. Its translation: CASSLEGYNSPLHF.

V gene TRBV4-1 combines with J gene TRBJ2-1; 7 nucleotides match TRBD2. J was trimmed by 8 bases and V by 3 bases; bases with no gene match: 4. Germline assignment: CDR1 MGHRA and CDR2 YSYEKL. This CDR3 comprises 13 residues. The CDR3 region has the DNA TGCGCCAGCAGCCAGATACGGGGGGATGAGCAGTTCTTC. Protein sequence: CASSQIRGDEQFF.

The J gene is TRBJ2-1, the V gene TRBV27; maybe TRBD1 (6 bases). The CDR3 spans 16 residues. Germline assignment: CDR1 MNHEY and CDR2 SMNVEV (reference sequence). The V end lost 5 bases, the J end lost 6 bases, and 20 bases lay between the germline ends. CDR3 region: CASSPSQGVRPNEQFF. The CDR3 nucleotides are TGTGCCAGCAGTCCCTCACAGGGTGTGAGGCCCAATGAGCAGTTCTTC.

This chain connects TRBV6-1 to TRBJ1-1; D gene ambiguous. The V end lost 3 bases, the J end lost 1 base, and 6 bases lay between the germline ends. CDR3 size: 13 residues. Germline values: CDR1 MNHNS, CDR2 SASEGT. The CDR3 region is CASSDWANTEAFF. DNA for the CDR3: TGTGCCAGCAGTGACTGGGCGAACACTGAAGCTTTCTTT.

J is TRBJ2-2 and V is TRBV2, with 10 nucleotides matching TRBD1. V lost 6 bases and J lost 4; bases outside the gene matches: 2. There are 14 residues in the CDR3. CDR1 is SNHLY, CDR2 FYNNEI, per germline. The CDR3 is CASRDRGGTGELFF. The CDR3 nucleotides read TGTGCCAGCAGGGACAGGGGGGGCACCGGGGAGCTGTTTTTT. Full variable domain (missing parts from reference TRBV2 and TRBJ2-2): EPEVTQTPSHQVTQMGQEVILRCVPISNHLYFYWYRQILGQKVEFLVSFYNNEISEKSEIFDDQFSVERPDGSNFTLKIRSTKLEDSAMYFCASRDRGGTGELFFGEGSRLTVL.

Concerning this clone: At one boundary the junction diverges from the germline segment, which might be a read error. The chain employs TRBV19 and TRBJ2-5; D possibly corresponds to TRBD2 (6 bases). The CDR3 length is 16 residues. CDR1 and CDR2 (germline): LNHDA, SQIVND (reference sequence). The CDR3 protein is CASSIGVVAEQETQYF. Here the CDR3 DNA reads TGTGCCAGTAGCATAGGTGTGGTAGCGGAGCAAGAGACCCAGTACTTC.

V and J are TRBV6-6 and TRBJ1-5, with D possibly TRBD1 on 6 matching bases. Germline V gene sequence: CDR1 MNHNY, CDR2 SVGAGI (reference sequence). Trimming took off 7 bases at V and 0 bases at J, with 16 bases between the two ends. This CDR3 comprises 16 residues. CDR3 region: CASKSEGEVSNQPQHF. The CDR3, as DNA: TGTGCCAGCAAGAGCGAGGGGGAAGTTAGCAATCAGCCCCAGCATTTT.

The CDR3 sequence is CASSLSGLAGLYEQFF. The CDR3 DNA reads TGTGCCAGCAGTTTATCTGGATTAGCGGGGTTGTATGAGCAGTTCTTC. The chain couples TRBV27 to TRBJ2-1; 8 positions agree with TRBD2. Germline CDR1 MNHEY, CDR2 SMNVEV (reference sequence). V was clipped by 0 bases and J by 8 bases; unmatched bases: 9. CDR3 size: 16 residues.

DNA of the CDR3: TGTGCCAGCAGCGTAGGAGACTACAATGAGCAGTTCTTC. Translation: CASSVGDYNEQFF. The rearrangement uses TRBV9 and TRBJ2-1; D not resolved. The V end was cut by 0 bases, the J end by 3 bases, with 4 bases between. In germline, CDR1 is SGDLS, CDR2 YYNGEE. The CDR3 spans 13 residues. Drawing the rest from reference TRBV9 and TRBJ2-1, the complete variable domain is DSGVTQTPKHLITATGQRVTLRCSPRSGDLSVYWYQQSLDQGLQFLIQYYNGEERAKGNILERFSAQQFPDLHSELNLSSLELGDSALYFCASSVGDYNEQFFGPGTRLTVL.

The chain has TRBV6-1 and TRBJ1-6; D not resolved. The CDR3 runs 11 residues. Trimming stripped 3 bases from V and 14 bases from J, with 8 bases between. Germline V gene sequence: CDR1 MNHNS, CDR2 SASEGT. CDR3 in DNA: TGTGCCAGCAGTGACAGCGTATCCCTCCACTTT. Residues: CASSDSVSLHF.

This rearrangement joins TRBV29-1 to TRBJ1-1; 7 bases agree with TRBD1. This CDR3 spans 12 amino acids. The V gene end was trimmed by 6 bases and the J gene end by 5 bases; junction bases not matched to a gene: 6. Germline values: CDR1 SQVTM, CDR2 ANQGSEA. The CDR3 sequence is CSVLQGMTEAFF. The CDR3 DNA reads as TGCAGCGTGCTACAGGGGATGACTGAAGCTTTCTTT. The full variable domain, its missing parts supplied by reference TRBV29-1 and TRBJ1-1, is SAVISQKPSRDICQRGTSLTIQCQVDSQVTMMFWYRQQPGQSLTLIATANQGSEATYESGFVIDKFPISRPNLTFSTLTVSNMSPEDSSIYLCSVLQGMTEAFFGQGTRLTVV.

The rearrangement links TRBV15 to TRBJ1-2, with D possibly being TRBD1 (6 bases). The CDR3 is made up of 12 amino acids. V gave up 0 bases and J gave up 10 bases, with 9 bases separating them. Germline V gene data show CDR1 as LNHNV and CDR2 as YYDKDF (reference sequence). Here the CDR3 DNA reads TGTGCCACCAGCAGAGATACAGGGTCCTACACCTTC. This encodes CATSRDTGSYTF.

The V and J genes are TRBV9 and TRBJ2-1; D not resolved. Trimming cost V 0 bases and J 8 bases, with 15 bases left between them. This CDR3 has 15 residues. Germline CDR1 reads SGDLS; CDR2 reads YYNGEE. In DNA, the CDR3 is TGTGCCAGCAGCGTAGCGAGATCACCTACCCATGAGCAGTTCTTC. Its protein is CASSVARSPTHEQFF.

The J gene is TRBJ2-7, the V gene TRBV30; D possibly corresponds to TRBD2 (5 bases). CDR3 length: 13 amino acids. Trimming pared 4 bases from V and 3 bases from J, leaving 13 bases between. Germline CDR1 and CDR2: GTSNPN and SVGIG (reference sequence). The CDR3 DNA reads as TGTGCCTGGACTAGCAAAGGGTTCTACGAGCAGTACTTC. Translated, it gives CAWTSKGFYEQYF.